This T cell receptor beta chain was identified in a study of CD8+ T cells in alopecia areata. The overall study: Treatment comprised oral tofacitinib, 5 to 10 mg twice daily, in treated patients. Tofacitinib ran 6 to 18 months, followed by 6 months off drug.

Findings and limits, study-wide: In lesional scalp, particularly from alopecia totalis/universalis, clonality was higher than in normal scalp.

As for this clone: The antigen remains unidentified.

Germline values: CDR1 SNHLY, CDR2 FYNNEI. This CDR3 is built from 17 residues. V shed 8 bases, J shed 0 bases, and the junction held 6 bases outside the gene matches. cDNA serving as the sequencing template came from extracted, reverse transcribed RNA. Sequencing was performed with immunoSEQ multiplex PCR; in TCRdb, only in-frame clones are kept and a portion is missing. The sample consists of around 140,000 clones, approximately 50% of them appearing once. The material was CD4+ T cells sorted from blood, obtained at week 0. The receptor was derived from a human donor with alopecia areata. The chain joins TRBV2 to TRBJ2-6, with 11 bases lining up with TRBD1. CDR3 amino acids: CASGGGTGGSGANVLTF. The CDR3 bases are TGTGCCAGCGGCGGAGGGACAGGGGGCTCTGGGGCCAACGTCCTGACTTTC. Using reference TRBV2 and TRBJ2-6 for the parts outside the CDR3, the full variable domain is EPEVTQTPSHQVTQMGQEVILRCVPISNHLYFYWYRQILGQKVEFLVSFYNNEISEKSEIFDDQFSVERPDGSNFTLKIRSTKLEDSAMYFCASGGGTGGSGANVLTFGAGSRLTVL.